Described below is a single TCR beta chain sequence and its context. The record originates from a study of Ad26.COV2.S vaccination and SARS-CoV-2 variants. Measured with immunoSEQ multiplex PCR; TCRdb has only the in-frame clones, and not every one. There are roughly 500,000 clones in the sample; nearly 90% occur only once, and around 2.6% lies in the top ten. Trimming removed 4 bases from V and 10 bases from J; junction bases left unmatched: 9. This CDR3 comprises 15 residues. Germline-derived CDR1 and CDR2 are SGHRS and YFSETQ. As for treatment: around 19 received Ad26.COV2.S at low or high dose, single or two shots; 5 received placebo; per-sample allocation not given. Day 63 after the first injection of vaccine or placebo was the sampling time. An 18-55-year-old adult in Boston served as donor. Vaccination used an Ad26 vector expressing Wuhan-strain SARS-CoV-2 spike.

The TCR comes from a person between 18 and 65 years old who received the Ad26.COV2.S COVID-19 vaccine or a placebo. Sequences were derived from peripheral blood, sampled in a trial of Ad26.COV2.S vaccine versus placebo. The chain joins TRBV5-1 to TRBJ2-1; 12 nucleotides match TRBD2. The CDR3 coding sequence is TGCGCCAGCAGCCATCTAGCGGGGGGGCCGAAAGAGCAGTTCTTC. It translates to CASSHLAGGPKEQFF.